Sequencing of this T cell receptor beta chain was carried out in a study of siplizumab effects on memory and regulatory T cells. Study-wide results and caveats: Roughly 75-97% of proliferating CD4+ or CD8+ clones lacked a naive or memory phenotype that could be assigned.

Unstimulated naive, memory, effector memory and TEMRA subsets were also sequenced, drawn from three donor pairs. On this clone: Its antigen remains unknown.

The length of the CDR3 is 14 residues. J lost 6 bases, V lost 1 base, and 3 bases had no gene match. The germline gives CDR1 LGHNA, CDR2 YNFKEQ. Per sample, the assay covered approximately 91,000 TCR templates. TCRdb's table, derived via immunoSEQ multiplex PCR, lists solely in-frame clones and lacks some. Of 55,000 to 65,000 clones in the sample, about 97% were seen once. This TCR was recovered from a human donor in good health. V usage is TRBV4-2 and J usage is TRBJ1-1, with TRBD1 identical over 9 bases. The sequenced sample consisted of naive CD8+ T cells sorted from blood. The CDR3 loop reads CASSQAQGASEAFF. In nucleotides, the CDR3 is TGTGCCAGCAGCCAAGCACAGGGGGCGTCTGAAGCTTTCTTT.